The present T cell receptor beta chain was sequenced within a study of PD-1 blockade in classical Hodgkin lymphoma. Clones were read by immunoSEQ multiplex PCR, and TCRdb kept only the in-frame ones, dropping some. The sample includes over 70,000 clones, 75% to 90% seen only once; the top ten take less than 25%. The CDR3 is made up of 13 amino acids. Looked up from germline, CDR1 is MNHEY and CDR2 is SVGAGI. The germline V and J ends were trimmed by 4 bases and 6 bases, with 13 bases remaining between them. After autologous stem cell transplantation all patients relapsed, and prior brentuximab vedotin exposure differed between cohorts.

The chain carries TRBV6-5 and TRBJ2-7; D not resolved. The TCR sequence derives from a human donor with classical Hodgkin lymphoma. Material: peripheral blood mononuclear cells (PBMCs), obtained at baseline. As DNA, the CDR3 is TGTGCCAGCAGTTGGGTCCGAGGTATCGAGCAGTACTTC. Protein product: CASSWVRGIEQYF.